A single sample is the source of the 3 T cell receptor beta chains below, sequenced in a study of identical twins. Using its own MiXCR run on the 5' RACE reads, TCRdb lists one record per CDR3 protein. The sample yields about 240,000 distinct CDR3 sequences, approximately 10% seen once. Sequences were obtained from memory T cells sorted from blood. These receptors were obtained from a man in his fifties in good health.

DNA of the CDR3: TGTGCCAGCAGTACCCGGGACAGGGGGGATACGCAGTATTTT. Protein: CASSTRDRGDTQYF. The rearrangement joins TRBV12-3 or TRBV12-4 to TRBJ2-3, with 11 bases that match TRBD1. This CDR3 region has 14 residues. V lost 5 bases and J lost 6; bases outside the gene matches: 4.

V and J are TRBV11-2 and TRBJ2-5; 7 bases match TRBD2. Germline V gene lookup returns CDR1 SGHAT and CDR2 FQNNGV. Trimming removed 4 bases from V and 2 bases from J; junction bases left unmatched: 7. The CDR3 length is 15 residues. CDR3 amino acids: CASSSTTGGQETQYF. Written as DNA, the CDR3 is TGTGCCAGCAGCTCCACGACGGGGGGACAAGAGACCCAGTACTTC.

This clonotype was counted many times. This CDR3 reads CASSYIGETQYF. CDR3 DNA sequence: TGTGCCAGCAGTTACATCGGAGAGACCCAGTACTTC. V gene TRBV6-2 or TRBV6-3 combines with J gene TRBJ2-5; no reliable D call. CDR3 size: 12 residues. Germline V gene sequence: CDR1 MNHEY, CDR2 SVGEGT. The ends were cut back, 2 bases at V and 4 bases at J, with 5 bases in the middle.